These T cell receptor beta chains were read from a single sample in a study of radiation and T cells in renal cell carcinoma. The method was immunoSEQ multiplex PCR; TCRdb's version includes in-frame clones alone and lacks a portion of them. The repertoire has about 150,000 clones, less than 90% of them found once; the top ten carry about 4.3%. Sequenced here: blood, sampled from a patient whose treatment included radiotherapy and nephrectomy. The receptor source for this set is a woman in her 70s with renal cell carcinoma. CDR3s include the opening cysteine and the closing phenylalanine or tryptophan. A D gene is named only where the DNA matches it firmly.

j_call d_call v_call cdr3_nt cdr3_aa
TRBJ2-1 TRBD1 TRBV29-1 TGCAGCTCCCGGACAGGGGGGAATGAGCAGTTCTTC CSSRTGGNEQFF
TRBJ1-3 - TRBV7-2 TGTGCCAGCAGCTTAGCGCGGATTACTGGAAACACCATATATTTT CASSLARITGNTIYF
TRBJ1-6 - TRBV7-2 TGTGCCAGCAGCTTAGACAGGGACTCACCCCTCCACTTT CASSLDRDSPLHF
TRBJ2-7 TRBD1 TRBV27 TGTGCCAGCAGACCGGGACAGGGGGCTATCGAGCAGTACTTC CASRPGQGAIEQYF
TRBJ1-6 - TRBV29-1 TGCAGCGTTGAAGTAATGAGCAGGGTCAATTCACCCCTCCACTTT CSVEVMSRVNSPLHF
TRBJ1-6 TRBD1 TRBV4-1 TGCGCCAGCAGCCAAGATAGTGGACAGGGTTATAATTCACCCCTCCACTTT CASSQDSGQGYNSPLHF
TRBJ1-2 - TRBV28 TGTGCCACCGGCCGAGGTGGCTACACCTTC CATGRGGYTF
TRBJ1-5 - TRBV6-1 TGTGCCAGCAATTCCAATAACAAGAATCAGCCCCAGCATTTT CASNSNNKNQPQHF
TRBJ2-7 - TRBV19 TGTGCCAGTAGTGTTGGGGTCTCTCCTTTCTACGAGCAGTACTTC CASSVGVSPFYEQYF
TRBJ1-1 TRBD1 TRBV5-1 TGCGCCACCTCGGGGAAGGGGGCGTCTGACACTGAAGCTTTCTTT CATSGKGASDTEAFF
TRBJ1-1 TRBD1 TRBV6-6 TGTGCCAGCAGTTACCAGGGGGGCACTGAAGCTTTCTTT CASSYQGGTEAFF
TRBJ1-1 TRBD1 TRBV28 TGTGCCAGCAGCCCCTCAAGAGGCTCAGGGGGCACTGAAGCTTTCTTT CASSPSRGSGGTEAFF
TRBJ1-4 TRBD1 TRBV4-2 TGTGCCAGCAGCCGAGCAGGGGGGCCTAATGAAAAACTGTTTTTT CASSRAGGPNEKLFF
TRBJ1-5 - TRBV10-3 TGTGCCTCCACCCAGGCAGGGGAGGGTCAGCCCCAGCATTTT CASTQAGEGQPQHF
TRBJ1-1 - TRBV30 TGTGCCTGGAGCCAGTATGGACCGATGAACACTGAAGCTTTCTTT CAWSQYGPMNTEAFF
TRBJ2-5 TRBD1 TRBV7-9 TGTGCCAGCAGCCTCGCCGGGACAGCGCAAGAGACCCAGTACTTC CASSLAGTAQETQYF